This TCR beta chain is from a study of OX40 agonist ivuxolimab in advanced cancers. The CDR3 extends over 11 amino acids. The V end lost 0 bases, the J end lost 7 bases, and 6 bases lay between the germline ends. CDR1 and CDR2 from the germline V gene are DFQATT and SNEGSKA (reference sequence). Data came from immunoSEQ multiplex PCR; TCRdb stores just in-frame clones and leaves some out. The repertoire holds some 70,000 clones, with about 84% as singletons. Sequenced material: CD4+ or CD8+ T cells sorted from blood, taken in a trial of the OX40 agonist ivuxolimab. V usage is TRBV20-1 and J usage is TRBJ2-5; D not resolved. This sequence originates from an adult with an advanced solid tumor such as melanoma, head and neck, liver or kidney cancer. The CDR3 loop is CSARDTWTQYF. CDR3 coding DNA: TGCAGTGCTAGAGATACGTGGACCCAGTACTTC.